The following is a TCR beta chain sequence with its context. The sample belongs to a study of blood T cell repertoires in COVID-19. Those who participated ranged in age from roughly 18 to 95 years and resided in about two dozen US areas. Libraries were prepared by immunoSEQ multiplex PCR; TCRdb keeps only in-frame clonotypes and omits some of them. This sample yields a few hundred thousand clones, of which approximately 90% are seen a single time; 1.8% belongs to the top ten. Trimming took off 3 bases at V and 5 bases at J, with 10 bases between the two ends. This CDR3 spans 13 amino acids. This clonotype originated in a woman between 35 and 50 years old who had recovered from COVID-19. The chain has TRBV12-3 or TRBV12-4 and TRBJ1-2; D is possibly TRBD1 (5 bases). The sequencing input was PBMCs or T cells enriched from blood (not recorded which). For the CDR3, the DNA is TGTGCCAGCAGTTTTTTGTCAGGGTATGGCTACACCTTC. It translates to CASSFLSGYGYTF.